The 23 T cell receptor beta chains below were found in one sample sequenced in a study of blood T cells in healthy people across ages. A second about 6 to 12 cycle PCR used barcoded and J-beta primers. TCRdb re-called the 5' RACE reads with MiXCR, one entry per CDR3 protein. The sample holds 1.5 million to 2 million distinct CDR3 sequences; about 50% are singletons and the top ten take over 2%. Sample: blood. These receptors were obtained from a woman aged 40 to 50 in good health.

The chain uses TRBV9 and TRBJ2-3, with a weak D call TRBD1 (5 bases). Germline values: CDR1 SGDLS, CDR2 YYNGEE. V was shortened by 3 bases and J by 1 base, with 9 bases between the two germline ends. CDR3 length equals 14 residues. As DNA, the CDR3 is TGTGCCAGCAGCGGACAGACAGGCACAGATACGCAGTATTTT. This codes for CASSGQTGTDTQYF.

The V gene is TRBV5-1, the J gene TRBJ2-1, with D tentatively TRBD1 or TRBD2 (6 bases each). Germline CDR1 is SGHRS and CDR2 is YFSETQ. There are 11 residues in the CDR3. Between the trimmed V and J ends, which lost 6 bases and 9 bases, there was a span of 10 bases. This chain's CDR3 is CASKGGGEQFF. The CDR3 DNA follows: TGCGCCAGCAAGGGGGGCGGTGAGCAGTTCTTC.

There are a few counts of this clonotype. This rearrangement joins TRBV10-3 to TRBJ2-3, with 7 bases that match TRBD1. Trimming cost V 3 bases and J 2 bases; bases outside gene matches: 11. The germline V gene encodes CDR1 ENHRY and CDR2 SYGVKD. The CDR3 contains 17 residues. In DNA, the CDR3 is TGTGCCATCAGTGACACCCCCGGGACAGCGGACACAGATACGCAGTATTTT. This gives the protein CAISDTPGTADTDTQYF.

J is TRBJ2-3 and V is TRBV7-2; TRBD1 matches 11 bases. Germline V gene data show CDR1 as SGHTA and CDR2 as FQGNSA. The CDR3 consists of 16 residues. The trim removed 5 bases at V and 3 bases at J, leaving 7 bases unmatched. This CDR3 reads CASSLDRGLSTDTQYF. The CDR3 DNA reads TGTGCCAGCAGCCTGGACAGGGGGCTCAGTACAGATACGCAGTATTTT.

This rearrangement joins TRBV9 to TRBJ1-2, with 10 bases fitting TRBD1. The CDR3 has 17 amino acids. Germline V gives CDR1 SGDLS, CDR2 YYNGEE. Losses at the gene ends were 3 bases for V and 6 bases for J; bases not matched to a gene: 14. The CDR3 protein is CASSAGTGVPKLDGYTF. DNA for the CDR3: TGTGCCAGCAGCGCCGGGACAGGGGTGCCTAAGTTAGATGGCTACACCTTC.

This clonotype has a handful of counts. This chain uses TRBV7-2 with TRBJ1-6, with 8 bases lining up with TRBD1. V dropped 4 bases and J dropped 7; count of bases not matched to a gene: 3. The CDR3 sequence is 14 residues long. Germline CDR1 reads SGHTA; CDR2 reads FQGNSA. CDR3 region: CASSWTGQNSPLHF. As DNA, the CDR3 is TGTGCCAGCAGCTGGACAGGGCAGAATTCACCCCTCCACTTT.

The V and J genes are TRBV6-2 or TRBV6-3 and TRBJ1-2; D is uncertain. V shed 2 bases and J shed 8 bases, with 12 bases lying between them. CDR1 is MNHEY, CDR2 SVGEGT, per germline. This CDR3 has 13 residues. The CDR3 DNA reads as TGTGCCAGCAGTTACAACCAACCGGGAGGCTACACCTTC. Its translation is CASSYNQPGGYTF.

The CDR3 DNA is TGCAGTGCTAGGGGGACTATGATCAGACAAGCTAGCACAGATACGCAGTATTTT. Protein sequence: CSARGTMIRQASTDTQYF. V usage is TRBV20-1 and J usage is TRBJ2-3, with TRBD2 matching 7 bases. The germline V gene encodes CDR1 DFQATT and CDR2 SNEGSKA (reference sequence). V lost 3 bases to trimming and J lost 0 bases; unmatched junction nucleotides: 15. This CDR3 spans 18 amino acids.

The chain couples TRBV12-3 or TRBV12-4 to TRBJ2-5; the D is unclear. Trimming pared 3 bases from V and 13 bases from J, leaving 9 bases between. The CDR3 runs to 10 residues. The CDR3 region is CASSLYERYF. Here the CDR3 DNA reads TGTGCCAGCAGTTTGTACGAGCGGTACTTC.

V gene TRBV25-1 combines with J gene TRBJ2-3; weak D call: TRBD2 (6 bases). This CDR3 has 16 residues. Between the trimmed V and J ends, which lost 1 base and 0 bases, there was a span of 11 bases. Germline V gene data show CDR1 as MGHDK and CDR2 as SYGVNS. This chain's CDR3 is CASSESPGLSTDTQYF. The CDR3 nucleotides are TGTGCCAGCAGTGAATCCCCGGGACTCAGCACAGATACGCAGTATTTT. Complete variable domain (other parts from reference TRBV25-1 and TRBJ2-3): EADIYQTPRYLVIGTGKKITLECSQTMGHDKMYWYQQDPGMELHLIHYSYGVNSTEKGDLSSESTVSRIRTEHFPLTLESARPSHTSQYLCASSESPGLSTDTQYFGPGTRLTVL.

The chain links TRBV3-1 to TRBJ2-1; D possibly corresponds to TRBD2 (6 bases). This CDR3 comprises 18 residues. Germline assignment: CDR1 LGHDT and CDR2 YNNKEL (reference sequence). V was cut by 0 bases and J by 10 bases, with 25 bases left in between. The CDR3 sequence: CASSQDLSGLAMSYEQFF. CDR3 bases: TGTGCCAGCAGCCAAGATCTCAGTGGTCTAGCGATGTCCTACGAGCAGTTCTTC.

The chain couples TRBV24-1 to TRBJ2-1; 8 positions match TRBD2. J gave up 1 base and V 5 bases, and 15 bases lay outside the gene matches. The length of the CDR3 is 19 residues. Looked up from germline, CDR1 is KGHDR and CDR2 is SFDVKD. For the CDR3, the DNA is TGTGCCACCAGTGCGATCGGTAGGGCGGGGGGTTCATCCTACAATGAGCAGTTCTTC. It is translated as CATSAIGRAGGSSYNEQFF.

The chain couples TRBV20-1 to TRBJ2-7, with D unresolved. Germline assignment: CDR1 DFQATT and CDR2 SNEGSKA (reference sequence). The CDR3 sequence is 12 residues long. Trimming took off 5 bases at V and 2 bases at J, with 10 bases between the two ends. The CDR3 nucleotides are TGCAGTGCTGAGGATGGGGCCTACGAGCAGTACTTC. As protein: CSAEDGAYEQYF.

V and J are TRBV6-2 or TRBV6-3 and TRBJ2-5, with TRBD2 identical over 9 bases. Matching the DNA end better, TRBJ2-1 makes the J call doubtful. Germline V lookup: CDR1 MNHEY, CDR2 SVGEGT. The CDR3 is 14 residues long. CDR3 sequence reads: CASWRGGLQETQFF. In nucleotides, the CDR3 is TGTGCCAGTTGGCGGGGGGGGCTTCAAGAGACCCAGTTCTTC.

The gene calls are TRBV4-3 and TRBJ2-1; 8 bases match TRBD2. V shed 0 bases, J shed 0 bases, and the junction held 4 bases outside the gene matches. Germline V gene lookup returns CDR1 LGHNA and CDR2 YSLEER. The CDR3 is 17 residues long. The CDR3 loop reads CASSQDLTSDSYNEQFF. The CDR3 DNA sequence: TGCGCCAGCAGCCAAGATTTGACTAGCGACTCCTACAATGAGCAGTTCTTC.

This clonotype was picked up a small number of times. The germline gene is not matched at one end of the junction; a read error may be the cause. The V call is TRBV5-1, the J call TRBJ2-5; tentatively, D is TRBD1 or TRBD2 (5 bases each). Germline lookup yields CDR1 SGHRS and CDR2 YFSETQ. This CDR3 has 14 residues. The CDR3 nucleotides read TGCGCCAGCAGCTCTGCCGGGACCCAAGGGACCCAGTACTTC. Its translation is CASSSAGTQGTQYF.

The genes are TRBV28 and TRBJ1-2; D may be TRBD1 (5 bases). This CDR3 has 16 amino acids. Per the germline V gene, CDR1 is MDHEN and CDR2 is SYDVKM. V dropped 7 bases and J dropped 6 bases, with 24 bases sitting between them. Here the CDR3 DNA reads TGTGCCAGCAAAATAGAAGACAGTCTAAGCCGAGATGGCTACACCTTC. Protein: CASKIEDSLSRDGYTF.

J is TRBJ2-6 and V is TRBV7-2; 7 bases are shared with TRBD1. Per the germline V gene, CDR1 is SGHTA and CDR2 is FQGNSA. J lost 4 bases, V lost 4 bases, and 7 bases had no gene match. The CDR3 loop spans 16 amino acids. Here the CDR3 DNA reads TGTGCCAGCAGCTCGGGGACAGCGCCCGGGGCCAACGTCCTGACTTTC. Translated: CASSSGTAPGANVLTF. Full variable domain (missing parts from reference TRBV7-2 and TRBJ2-6): GAGVSQSPSNKVTEKGKDVELRCDPISGHTALYWYRQSLGQGLEFLIYFQGNSAPDKSGLPSDRFSAERTGGSVSTLTIQRTQQEDSAVYLCASSSGTAPGANVLTFGAGSRLTVL.

This chain links TRBV6-2 or TRBV6-3 with TRBJ1-1; the D gene is possibly TRBD1 (5 bases). V lost 0 bases, J lost 0 bases, and 17 bases lay in between. The length of the CDR3 is 18 residues. Germline CDR1 is MNHEY and CDR2 is SVGEGT. In DNA, the CDR3 is TGTGCCAGCAGTTACTCGATGACTGGGCCAGGGCTGAACACTGAAGCTTTCTTT. Its translation: CASSYSMTGPGLNTEAFF.

This clonotype was found a few times. The CDR3 region has the DNA TGTGCCAGCAGGCCGGGACAGGGATGGAATGAGCAGTTCTTC. Protein sequence: CASRPGQGWNEQFF. The rearrangement joins TRBV28 to TRBJ2-1; 9 bases agree with TRBD1. CDR3 size: 14 residues. V trimming: 6 bases; J trimming: 7 bases; junction bases outside the gene matches: 7. The V gene's germline CDR1 is MDHEN and CDR2 SYDVKM.

The chain carries TRBV10-3 and TRBJ1-1, with D possibly matching TRBD1 (5 bases). Trimming left V 5 bases short and J 8 bases short, with 12 bases between. Germline assignment: CDR1 ENHRY and CDR2 SYGVKD. This CDR3 has 12 amino acids. The CDR3 region is CAISSGQGEAFF. The CDR3 DNA is TGTGCCATCAGTTCTGGGCAGGGAGAAGCTTTCTTT.

This clonotype appeared a few times. The chain employs TRBV29-1 and TRBJ1-2; D may be TRBD1 (6 bases). Per the germline V gene, CDR1 is SQVTM and CDR2 is ANQGSEA. The CDR3 is 13 residues long. The CDR3 coding sequence is TGCCAGGGGATGTCGGGGAATTCGGTTGGTGGCACCTTC. The encoded protein is CQGMSGNSVGGTF.

The chain recombines TRBV27 with TRBJ2-4; 8 bases agree with TRBD1. Germline assignment: CDR1 MNHEY and CDR2 SMNVEV (reference sequence). This CDR3 spans 15 amino acids. J gave up 1 base and V 6 bases, and 5 bases lay outside the gene matches. CDR3 bases: TGTGCCAGCAGCCCGGACAGGGTGGCCAAAAACATTCAGTACTTC. Its translation is CASSPDRVAKNIQYF.